One and the same sample provided the 12 T cell receptor beta chains below, sequenced in a study of CD8+ T cells in alopecia areata. As the sequencing template, cDNA was produced by extracting RNA and reverse transcribing it. The method was immunoSEQ multiplex PCR; TCRdb's version includes in-frame clones alone and lacks a portion of them. The sample comprises some 150,000 clones, 45% to 55% of which are singletons, and 15% to 20% rests with the top ten. Specimen: CD8+ T cells sorted from blood, collected at week 0. Every receptor here comes from a human donor with alopecia areata.

V gene TRBV25-1 combines with J gene TRBJ2-5; 7 nucleotides line up with TRBD1. J gave up 6 bases and V 1 base, and 8 bases lay outside the gene matches. Per germline, CDR1 MGHDK and CDR2 SYGVNS. This CDR3 contains 15 residues. The DNA of the CDR3 is TGTGCCAGCAGTGAATGGGAGACAGGGCCGAAGACCCAGTACTTC. This sequence encodes CASSEWETGPKTQYF. Supplemented by reference TRBV25-1 and TRBJ2-5, the full variable domain reads EADIYQTPRYLVIGTGKKITLECSQTMGHDKMYWYQQDPGMELHLIHYSYGVNSTEKGDLSSESTVSRIRTEHFPLTLESARPSHTSQYLCASSEWETGPKTQYFGPGTRLLVL.

In its sample, this clone was seen a few times. The V and J genes are TRBV29-1 and TRBJ1-2; no clear D gene. Trimming took 0 bases from V and 8 from J, leaving 13 bases between them. This CDR3 region has 13 residues. Germline CDR1 reads SQVTM; CDR2 reads ANQGSEA. The CDR3 reads CSVEDEQRGGYTF. Here the CDR3 DNA reads TGCAGCGTTGAAGACGAGCAACGTGGAGGCTACACCTTC. Variable domain in full (rest from reference TRBV29-1 and TRBJ1-2): SAVISQKPSRDICQRGTSLTIQCQVDSQVTMMFWYRQQPGQSLTLIATANQGSEATYESGFVIDKFPISRPNLTFSTLTVSNMSPEDSSIYLCSVEDEQRGGYTFGSGTRLTVV.

This clone was recorded a few times. The genes are TRBV29-1 and TRBJ2-1; D is ambiguous. Germline values: CDR1 SQVTM, CDR2 ANQGSEA. Trimming removed 4 bases from V and 0 bases from J, with 7 bases in between. The CDR3 spans 13 residues. The CDR3 DNA is TGCAGCGTTGCCGAAAGCTCCTACAATGAGCAGTTCTTC. Translated, it gives CSVAESSYNEQFF.

This clone was detected only a few times. The rearrangement joins TRBV19 to TRBJ2-1; 13 bases are a match to TRBD2. CDR1 and CDR2 (germline): LNHDA, SQIVND (reference sequence). J gave up 7 bases and V 3 bases, and 3 bases lay outside the gene matches. CDR3 size: 15 residues. CDR3 coding DNA: TGTGCCAGTAGTATCGGGACTAGCGGGGCAAATGAGCAGTTCTTC. Protein sequence: CASSIGTSGANEQFF.

The rearrangement links TRBV29-1 to TRBJ2-7; perhaps TRBD2 as D (5 bases). The CDR3 has 14 residues. V dropped 0 bases and J dropped 5 bases, with 14 bases sitting between them. CDR1 and CDR2 from the germline V gene are SQVTM and ANQGSEA. The CDR3 region has the DNA TGCAGCGTTGAAGATCTTGGCGGAGGTAACGAGCAGTACTTC. It is translated as CSVEDLGGGNEQYF.

The chain employs TRBV29-1 and TRBJ2-4; 9 bases agree with TRBD2. Germline trimming cut 3 bases from V and 8 bases from J; bases unmatched to any gene: 2. The CDR3 length is 12 residues. From germline, CDR1 is SQVTM and CDR2 ANQGSEA. The DNA of the CDR3 is TGCAGCGTTGATGCTAGCGGGGACATTCAGTACTTC. Translation: CSVDASGDIQYF.

The V gene is TRBV6-5, the J gene TRBJ1-6, with D hard to call. The CDR3 is made up of 13 amino acids. Germline V gives CDR1 MNHEY, CDR2 SVGAGI. Trimming took off 0 bases at V and 9 bases at J, with 6 bases between the two ends. CDR3 sequence: CASSYSEGSPLHF. Here the CDR3 DNA reads TGTGCCAGCAGTTACTCGGAGGGTTCACCCCTCCACTTT.

The rearrangement links TRBV4-1 to TRBJ2-3, with D unclear. CDR1 and CDR2 from the germline V gene are MGHRA and YSYEKL. The CDR3 length is 13 residues. V lost 3 bases and J 2 bases, leaving 6 bases between the germline ends. The CDR3 region has the DNA TGCGCCAGCAGCCACTCTCTCACAGATACGCAGTATTTT. Translation: CASSHSLTDTQYF.

For this clone: The same CDR3 arises from other DNA sequences in this sample as well. V gene TRBV4-3 combines with J gene TRBJ2-7, with D maybe TRBD2 (6 bases). Trimming stripped 1 base from V and 4 bases from J, with 8 bases between. The CDR3 extends over 13 amino acids. Germline CDR1 is LGHNA and CDR2 is YSLEER. The chain's CDR3 is CASSQGAGYEQYF. The CDR3 DNA reads TGCGCCAGCAGCCAAGGTGCGGGGTACGAGCAGTACTTC.

J is TRBJ2-2 and V is TRBV27; D uncertain. The ends were cut back, 6 bases at V and 7 bases at J, with 12 bases in the middle. Germline values: CDR1 MNHEY, CDR2 SMNVEV (reference sequence). There are 13 residues in the CDR3. The CDR3 loop is CASRFRVSGELFF. Here the CDR3 DNA reads TGTGCCAGCAGGTTCCGGGTTAGCGGGGAGCTGTTTTTT.

This chain uses TRBV4-3 with TRBJ1-5; D unresolved. V lost 4 bases and J lost 0, with 10 bases in between. Germline V gene data show CDR1 as LGHNA and CDR2 as YSLEER. The CDR3 runs to 15 residues. CDR3 DNA sequence: TGCGCCAGCAGCCCGTACGTGGATAGCAATCAGCCCCAGCATTTT. It specifies CASSPYVDSNQPQHF.

This clone has only a few counts. Different DNA sequences within this sample yield the same CDR3. V is TRBV28 and J is TRBJ2-5; maybe TRBD1 (5 bases). Germline lookup yields CDR1 MDHEN and CDR2 SYDVKM. The germline V and J ends were trimmed by 2 bases and 2 bases, with 12 bases remaining between them. This CDR3 comprises 15 residues. CDR3 amino acids: CASSLPREVQETQYF. The CDR3 DNA follows: TGTGCCAGCAGTTTACCCAGGGAAGTACAAGAGACCCAGTACTTC. The full variable domain, its missing parts supplied by reference TRBV28 and TRBJ2-5, is DVKVTQSSRYLVKRTGEKVFLECVQDMDHENMFWYRQDPGLGLRLIYFSYDVKMKEKGDIPEGYSVSREKKERFSLILESASTNQTSMYLCASSLPREVQETQYFGPGTRLLVL.